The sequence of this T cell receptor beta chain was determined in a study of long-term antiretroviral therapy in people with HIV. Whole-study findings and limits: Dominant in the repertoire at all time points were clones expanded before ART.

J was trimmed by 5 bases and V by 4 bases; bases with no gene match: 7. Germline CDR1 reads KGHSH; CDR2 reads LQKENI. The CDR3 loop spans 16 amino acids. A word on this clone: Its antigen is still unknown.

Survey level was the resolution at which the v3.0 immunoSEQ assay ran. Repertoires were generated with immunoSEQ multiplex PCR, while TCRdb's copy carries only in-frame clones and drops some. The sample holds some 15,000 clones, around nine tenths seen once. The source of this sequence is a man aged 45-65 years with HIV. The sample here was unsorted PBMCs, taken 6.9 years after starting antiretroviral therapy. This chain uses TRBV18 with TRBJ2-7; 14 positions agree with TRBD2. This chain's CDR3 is CASSRPGLAGVDEQYF. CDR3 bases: TGTGCCAGCTCACGACCGGGACTAGCGGGAGTAGACGAGCAGTACTTC.